This note documents a single T cell receptor (beta chain) sequence. Its specificity is not known. TCRdb re-called the PCR reads through MiXCR, storing one row per CDR3 protein. This table has about 24,000 distinct CDR3 sequences, roughly 51% appearing once. The data belong to a study of vaccination and CD4 T cells after COVID-19. Study background: The convalescents, six males and four females, included two who were Hispanic. Overall study findings and caveats: Among convalescent patients, a median roughly 88% of reactive clones emerged only after vaccination.

The CDR3 has 15 residues. V lost 6 bases to trimming and J lost 5 bases; unmatched junction nucleotides: 12. Germline loops: CDR1 DFQATT, CDR2 SNEGSKA (reference sequence). The specimen comprised CD4+ T cells from blood, sampled before SARS-CoV-2 vaccination. This chain uses TRBV20-1 with TRBJ2-3; 9 bases are a match to TRBD2. This receptor was taken from a human donor who had recovered from COVID-19. Here the CDR3 reads CSAIGASGTKDTQYF. DNA for the CDR3: TGCAGTGCCATAGGGGCTAGCGGGACTAAAGATACGCAGTATTTT.